Each of the 5 T cell receptor beta chains below was sequenced from the same sample in a study of blood T cell repertoires in COVID-19. The repertoire was sequenced with immunoSEQ multiplex PCR; TCRdb's copy has only in-frame clones and lacks some. The sample includes 45,000 to 55,000 clones, over 70% of them seen just once. Sequenced input: peripheral blood. These TCRs come from a human donor in a cohort sampled during active COVID-19.

This rearrangement joins TRBV3-1 (or the pseudogene TRBV3-2) to TRBJ1-1; TRBD1 matches at 7 bases. After removal of 7 bases from V and 5 bases from J, the junction contained 13 bases not matched to a gene. This CDR3 contains 15 residues. Germline CDR1 and CDR2: LGHDT and YNNKEL (reference sequence). CDR3 residues: CASISGKGAWTEAFF. For the CDR3, the DNA is TGTGCCAGCATCTCAGGGAAGGGGGCCTGGACTGAAGCTTTCTTT.

This rearrangement joins TRBV3-1 (or the pseudogene TRBV3-2) to TRBJ2-1; 8 bases map to TRBD1. The germline gives CDR1 LGHDT, CDR2 YNNKEL (reference sequence). V lost 5 bases, J lost 5 bases, and 5 bases stayed unmatched. The CDR3 loop spans 14 amino acids. This chain's CDR3 is CASSSRTGNNEQFF. DNA for the CDR3: TGTGCCAGCAGCTCACGGACAGGGAACAATGAGCAGTTCTTC.

This clone was seen once. This chain links TRBV2 with TRBJ1-6; weak D call: TRBD1 (6 bases). Trimming left V 5 bases short and J 2 bases short, with 16 bases between. CDR3 length: 17 residues. The germline gives CDR1 SNHLY, CDR2 FYNNEI. CDR3 sequence reads: CASSQRATGTYNSPLHF. The CDR3 DNA reads as TGTGCCAGCAGTCAACGAGCCACAGGGACCTATAATTCACCCCTCCACTTT.

This chain links TRBV3-1 (or the pseudogene TRBV3-2) with TRBJ2-5; TRBD2 matches 10 bases. The germline gives CDR1 LGHDT, CDR2 YNNKEL (reference sequence). This CDR3 is built from 16 residues. After removal of 2 bases from V and 7 bases from J, the junction contained 10 bases not matched to a gene. In DNA form, the CDR3 reads TGTGCCAGCAGCCAACCCCTCGGGAGCGGGGGGGGGACCCAGTACTTC. Translation: CASSQPLGSGGGTQYF.

This clone was detected only a few times. The chain combines TRBV18 with TRBJ2-1; no clear D gene. V dropped 6 bases and J dropped 3 bases, with 9 bases sitting between them. The CDR3 runs to 13 residues. The V gene's germline CDR1 is KGHSH and CDR2 LQKENI. CDR3 sequence reads: CASSRIRYNEQFF. As DNA, the CDR3 is TGTGCCAGCTCCCGTATCCGCTACAATGAGCAGTTCTTC.